This T cell receptor beta chain was found in a study of shared clonotypes between healthy human individuals. Study-wide context: Donors were a couple of women and three men aged 18 to 49. Study-level points and caveats: Unshared clonotypes carried lower generation probabilities than those common to all four donors. Few donors restricted represented genetic and exposure-history diversity.

Assay: immunoSEQ multiplex PCR; the TCRdb copy retains only in-frame clones and omits some. The data contain over 2,000,000 clones, 80% to 95% of them singletons. The CDR3 runs 14 residues. Germline lookup yields CDR1 WNHNN and CDR2 SYGVQD (reference sequence). V shed 5 bases, J shed 6 bases, and the junction held 5 bases outside the gene matches. Remarks on this clone: Its antigen is not identified.

It was CD45RO-negative cells, positively selected for CCR7, that made up naive CD8 cells, with terminally differentiated effector memory CD45RA+ cells excluded. Nashville, Tennessee was home to all donors, who were Caucasian adults. The chain has TRBV10-1 and TRBJ2-7; the match to TRBD1 covers 12 bases. The sequence came from a man between 18 and 29 years old in good health. Some clones in this sample may be carry-over from other donors' samples. Sequenced input: naive CD8+ T cells from PBMCs. CDR3 sequence reads: CASSSGTGGGEQYF. For the CDR3, the DNA is TGCGCCAGCAGTTCCGGGACAGGGGGCGGCGAGCAGTACTTC.